This T cell receptor beta chain was sequenced in a study of vaccination and CD4 T cells after COVID-19. The germline V gene has CDR1 DFQATT and CDR2 SNEGSKA (reference sequence). J lost 4 bases, V lost 1 base, and 3 bases had no gene match. This CDR3 has 13 residues. Treatment: approximately nine-day PBMC culture with coronavirus spike peptide pools or control peptides (ViraFEST assay). To note about this clonotype: Its antigen is unknown.

Cultured CD4+ T-cell DNA underwent Oncomine TCR Beta short-read sequencing. One entry per CDR3 protein, called by TCRdb with MiXCR from the PCR reads. The sample lists about 20,000 distinct CDR3 sequences, 60% occurring once. Source: CD4+ T cells from blood, cultured in vitro, taken after SARS-CoV-2 vaccination. This sequence originates from a human donor who had recovered from COVID-19. The V gene is TRBV20-1, the J gene TRBJ1-2; 7 positions match TRBD1. The CDR3 DNA is TGCAGTGCTAGAGTGGCAGGGGGCTATGGCTACACCTTC. This codes for CSARVAGGYGYTF.